The source of this T cell receptor beta chain is a study of cytomegalovirus exposure and HLA in healthy donors. Notes on the study in general: Beyond CMV serostatus, there was no information to go on about immune exposure. When analyzed later, a missense DCLRE1C variant was found to be linked to TCR beta V- and J-gene trimming. Cytomegalovirus association was assigned to about 150 TCR beta chains.

The PCR employed 60 Vbeta primers together with 13 Jbeta primers. Method: immunoSEQ multiplex PCR; TCRdb's copy keeps in-frame clones and lacks some. This table has under 200,000 clones, around 85% appearing once. The germline V gene has CDR1 ENHRY and CDR2 SYGVKD. This CDR3 is built from 17 residues. After removal of 4 bases from V and 4 bases from J, the junction contained 16 bases not matched to a gene. This clone occurred once. The antigen remains undetermined. The same CDR3 is also encoded by other DNA sequences in this sample. Donors in the study were healthy people who gave bone marrow. The TCR was taken from a human donor in good health. The chain is built from TRBV10-3 and TRBJ2-7; 7 bases match TRBD1. Source material: PBMCs. DNA of the CDR3: TGTGCCATCAGTGCCCCCCTCCGACAGGGAAAGACGTACGAGCAGTACTTC. Translation gives CAISAPLRQGKTYEQYF.